One and the same sample provided the 4 T cell receptor beta chains below, sequenced in a study of T cells in tumors after PD-1 blockade (dated by TCRdb to the late 2010s). Receptor libraries were prepared by the immunoSEQ multiplex PCR assay. In TCRdb, the immuneACCESS table is reduced to in-frame sequences with V and J assigned. These tables do not hold every clone; where another copy was compared, an unresolved V gene accounts for under half, and the others remain unexplained. Across this sample there are around 2,500 clones, with around 69% seen only once. 13% of the sample goes to the ten largest clones. This specimen's time point label, per the study, means: after anti-PD-1 therapy. The sample was tumor tissue, taken after anti-PD-1 treatment. The receptor source for this set is a human donor with basal cell carcinoma.

In the case of this clone: One junction end does not reproduce the germline sequence, and a read error may be involved. The chain combines TRBV7-2 with TRBJ2-1, with 9 bases that match TRBD2. The CDR3 contains 15 residues. Germline assignment: CDR1 SGHTA and CDR2 FQGNSA. For the CDR3, the DNA is TGTGCCAGCAGCTTAGGAGGGACTAGCTCCAATAAGCAGTTCTTC. Translated: CASSLGGTSSNKQFF.

This clone was found once. This chain connects TRBV27 to TRBJ1-1, with a tentative D call TRBD1 (6 bases). V gave up 6 bases and J gave up 10 bases, with 15 bases separating them. Germline V gene lookup returns CDR1 MNHEY and CDR2 SMNVEV (reference sequence). This CDR3 has 12 residues. The CDR3 nucleotides are TGTGCCAGCAGCAAGGGGGGGTCACCAGCTTTCTTT. As protein: CASSKGGSPAFF.

The chain has TRBV18 and TRBJ2-7, with 9 bases fitting TRBD1. The CDR3 length is 15 residues. Germline V gene data show CDR1 as KGHSH and CDR2 as LQKENI. J was trimmed by 0 bases and V by 2 bases; bases with no gene match: 2. The CDR3 nucleotides read TGTGCCAGCTCACCAGGGGACAGGGTCTCCTACGAGCAGTACTTC. It specifies CASSPGDRVSYEQYF.

The chain employs TRBV19 and TRBJ2-6; unclear D gene. The CDR3 is made up of 18 amino acids. Germline V gives CDR1 LNHDA, CDR2 SQIVND (reference sequence). Trimming pared 5 bases from V and 0 bases from J, leaving 17 bases between. The CDR3 sequence: CASSLRSGVGSGANVLTF. In nucleotides, the CDR3 is TGTGCCAGTAGTCTTCGGTCTGGGGTTGGCTCTGGGGCCAACGTCCTGACTTTC.